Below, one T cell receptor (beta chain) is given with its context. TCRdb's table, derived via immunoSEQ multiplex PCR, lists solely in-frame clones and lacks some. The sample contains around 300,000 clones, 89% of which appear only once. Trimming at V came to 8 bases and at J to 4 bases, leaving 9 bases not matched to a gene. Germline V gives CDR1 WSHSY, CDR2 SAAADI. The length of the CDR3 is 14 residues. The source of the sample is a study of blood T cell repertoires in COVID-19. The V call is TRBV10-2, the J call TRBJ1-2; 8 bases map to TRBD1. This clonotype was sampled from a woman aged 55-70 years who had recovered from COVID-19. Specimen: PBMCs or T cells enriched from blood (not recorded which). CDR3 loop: CASAPSGGFYGYTF. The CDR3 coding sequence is TGCGCCAGCGCCCCCTCAGGGGGCTTCTATGGCTACACCTTC.